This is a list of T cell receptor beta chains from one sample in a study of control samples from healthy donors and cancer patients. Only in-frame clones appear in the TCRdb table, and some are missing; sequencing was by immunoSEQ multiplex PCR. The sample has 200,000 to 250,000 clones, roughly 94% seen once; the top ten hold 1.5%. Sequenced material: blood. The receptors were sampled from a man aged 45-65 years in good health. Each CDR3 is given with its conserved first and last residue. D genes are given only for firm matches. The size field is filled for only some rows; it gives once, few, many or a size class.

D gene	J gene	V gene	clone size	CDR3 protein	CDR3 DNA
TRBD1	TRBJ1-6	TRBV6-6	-	CASSRTGGNSPLHF	TGTGCCAGCAGTCGGACAGGGGGTAATTCACCCCTCCACTTT
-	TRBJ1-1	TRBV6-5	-	CASSSSSVRSTEAFF	TGTGCCAGCAGTTCCTCCTCGGTGCGGAGCACTGAAGCTTTCTTT
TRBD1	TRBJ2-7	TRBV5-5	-	CASSSTGGKYEQYF	TGTGCCAGCAGCTCGACAGGGGGAAAGTACGAGCAGTACTTC
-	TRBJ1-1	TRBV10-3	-	CAIRGQGEYTEAFF	TGTGCCATCAGGGGGCAAGGGGAGTACACTGAAGCTTTCTTT
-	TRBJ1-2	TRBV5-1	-	CASSLAHGGQRGYTF	TGCGCCAGCAGCTTGGCACACGGCGGTCAGAGGGGCTACACCTTC
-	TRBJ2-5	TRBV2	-	CASTPGANQETQYF	TGTGCCAGCACCCCGGGGGCGAACCAAGAGACCCAGTACTTC
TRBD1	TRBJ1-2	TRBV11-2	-	CASSLGTGNGYTF	TGTGCCAGCAGCTTAGGGACAGGGAATGGCTACACCTTC
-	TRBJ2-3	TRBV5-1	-	CASSLDGKGTDTQYF	TGCGCCAGCAGCTTGGACGGCAAAGGAACAGATACGCAGTATTTT
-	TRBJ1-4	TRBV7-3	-	CASSPRGDLRKLFF	TGTGCCAGCAGCCCCCGGGGGGACTTACGAAAACTGTTTTTT
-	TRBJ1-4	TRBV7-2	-	CASSFSSTNEKLFF	TGTGCCAGCAGCTTTAGTTCAACTAATGAAAAACTGTTTTTT
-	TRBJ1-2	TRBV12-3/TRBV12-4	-	CASSQELYGYTF	TGTGCCAGCAGTCAGGAGTTATATGGCTACACCTTC
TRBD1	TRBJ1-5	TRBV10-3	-	CAISESVSLGGRQPQHF	TGTGCCATCAGTGAGTCGGTCTCGTTAGGGGGCCGGCAGCCCCAGCATTTT
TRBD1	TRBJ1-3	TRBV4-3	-	CASSRNTGTGLGNTIYF	TGCGCCAGCAGCCGTAATACCGGGACAGGGCTGGGAAACACCATATATTTT
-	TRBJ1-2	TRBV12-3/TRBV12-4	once	CASGTVDYGYTF	TGTGCCAGCGGAACAGTAGACTATGGCTACACCTTC
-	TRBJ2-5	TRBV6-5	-	CASSYSEGPLETQYF	TGTGCCAGCAGTTACTCGGAGGGGCCCTTGGAGACCCAGTACTTC
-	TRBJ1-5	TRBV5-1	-	CASSLDGTSNQPQHF	TGCGCCAGCAGCTTGGACGGGACATCCAATCAGCCCCAGCATTTT
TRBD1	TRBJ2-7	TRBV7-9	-	CASGIVGQAPYEQYF	TGTGCCAGCGGCATCGTAGGACAGGCACCCTACGAGCAGTACTTC
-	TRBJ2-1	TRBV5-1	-	CASSPGEVLYNEQFF	TGCGCCAGCAGCCCGGGGGAGGTTCTTTACAATGAGCAGTTCTTC
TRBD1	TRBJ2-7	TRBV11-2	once	CASSLSWDRGEDEQYF	TGTGCCAGCAGCTTATCTTGGGACAGGGGTGAGGACGAGCAGTACTTC
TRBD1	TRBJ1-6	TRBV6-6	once	CASKDRDNSPLHF	TGTGCCAGCAAGGACAGGGACAATTCACCCCTCCACTTT
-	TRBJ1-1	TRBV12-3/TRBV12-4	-	CASSEQVRTEAFF	TGTGCCAGCAGTGAACAGGTTCGGACTGAAGCTTTCTTT
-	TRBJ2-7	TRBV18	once	CASSPSLEGPYEQYF	TGTGCCAGCTCACCGTCCCTAGAGGGTCCCTACGAGCAGTACTTC
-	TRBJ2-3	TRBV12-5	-	CASGLDRDYPTSTDTQYF	TGTGCTAGTGGACTTGACAGGGACTACCCTACGAGCACAGATACGCAGTATTTT
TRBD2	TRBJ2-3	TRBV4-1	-	CASSHGTSGLRTDTQYF	TGCGCCAGCAGCCACGGGACTAGCGGCCTTCGCACAGATACGCAGTATTTT
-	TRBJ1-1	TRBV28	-	CASSLSGYENTEAFF	TGTGCCAGCAGTTTAAGCGGGTATGAGAACACTGAAGCTTTCTTT
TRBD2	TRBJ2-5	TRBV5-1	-	CASSFLAGGPGTQYF	TGCGCCAGCAGCTTCCTAGCGGGGGGGCCGGGGACCCAGTACTTC
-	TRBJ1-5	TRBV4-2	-	CASSQDPTNQPQHF	TGTGCCAGCAGCCAAGACCCAACCAATCAGCCCCAGCATTTT
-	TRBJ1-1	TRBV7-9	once	CASSLSDKGHHPAFF	TGTGCCAGCAGCTTAAGCGATAAGGGACATCACCCAGCTTTCTTT
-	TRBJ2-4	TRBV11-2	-	CASSLDNPLAKNIQYF	TGTGCCAGCAGCTTAGATAACCCCCTAGCCAAAAACATTCAGTACTTC
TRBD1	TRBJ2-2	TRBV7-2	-	CASSPDRAGTGELFF	TGTGCCAGCAGCCCGGACAGGGCTGGCACCGGGGAGCTGTTTTTT
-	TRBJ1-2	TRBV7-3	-	CASSLRQGGGYTF	TGTGCCAGCAGCTTAAGGCAGGGCGGGGGCTACACCTTC
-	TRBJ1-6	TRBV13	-	CASSPGASPLHF	TGTGCCAGCAGCCCAGGGGCTTCACCCCTCCACTTT
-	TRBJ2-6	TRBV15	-	CATSSGGANVLTF	TGTGCCACCAGCTCAGGGGGGGCCAACGTCCTGACTTTC
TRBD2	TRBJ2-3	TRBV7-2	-	CASSLRAVAGGTDTQYF	TGTGCCAGCAGCTTAAGGGCCGTAGCGGGGGGCACAGATACGCAGTATTTT
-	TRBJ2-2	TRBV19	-	CASSMIERGELFF	TGTGCCAGTAGTATGATCGAGCGAGGGGAGCTGTTTTTT
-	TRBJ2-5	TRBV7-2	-	CASSSAGGTQYF	TGTGCCAGCAGCTCGGCCGGCGGGACCCAGTACTTC
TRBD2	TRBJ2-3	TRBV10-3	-	CAIEEAGGPGTDTQYF	TGTGCCATCGAGGAGGCGGGGGGGCCAGGCACAGATACGCAGTATTTT
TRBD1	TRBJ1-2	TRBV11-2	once	CASSLPRTGEDYGYTF	TGTGCCAGCAGCTTACCCCGGACAGGGGAGGACTATGGCTACACCTTC
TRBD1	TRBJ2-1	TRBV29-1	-	CSVEPGQPYNEQFF	TGCAGCGTTGAGCCGGGACAGCCCTACAATGAGCAGTTCTTC
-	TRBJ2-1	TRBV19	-	CASKGPVRGSNEQFF	TGTGCCAGTAAGGGGCCTGTCCGGGGGTCCAATGAGCAGTTCTTC
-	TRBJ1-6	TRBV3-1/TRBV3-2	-	CASSQGANRYNSPLHF	TGTGCCAGCAGCCAAGGGGCGAACAGGTATAATTCACCCCTCCACTTT
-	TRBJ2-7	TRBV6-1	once	CASSERSRGELGRYEQYF	TGTGCCAGCAGTGAAAGGTCGAGGGGGGAGCTGGGGCGTTACGAGCAGTACTTC
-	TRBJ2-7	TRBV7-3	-	CASSLRGGTGFSSYEQYF	TGTGCCAGCAGCCTCCGCGGGGGGACAGGGTTTAGTTCCTACGAGCAGTACTTC
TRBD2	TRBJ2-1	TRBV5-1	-	CASSVASGGGINKFF	TGCGCCAGCAGCGTCGCTAGCGGGGGGGGTATTAACAAGTTCTTC
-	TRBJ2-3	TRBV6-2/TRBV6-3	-	CASSYALVRGARDTQYF	TGTGCCAGCAGTTACGCGTTAGTTCGGGGGGCACGAGATACGCAGTATTTT
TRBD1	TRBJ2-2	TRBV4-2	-	CASSQARGQDTGELFF	TGTGCCAGCAGCCAAGCAAGGGGGCAGGACACCGGGGAGCTGTTTTTT
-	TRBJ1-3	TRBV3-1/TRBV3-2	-	CASTLGGGGGNTIYF	TGTGCCAGCACCCTTGGGGGGGGCGGTGGAAACACCATATATTTT
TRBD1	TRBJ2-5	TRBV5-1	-	CASSLGGTAEETQYF	TGCGCCAGCAGCTTGGGGGGGACAGCGGAAGAGACCCAGTACTTC
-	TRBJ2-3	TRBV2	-	CASSEGTSTDTQYF	TGTGCCAGCAGTGAAGGGACTAGCACAGATACGCAGTATTTT
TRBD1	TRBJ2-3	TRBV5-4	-	CASRPWTGAGDTQYF	TGTGCCAGCAGACCCTGGACAGGGGCAGGAGATACGCAGTATTTT
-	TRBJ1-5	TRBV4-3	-	CASSQDPSQPQHF	TGCGCCAGCAGCCAAGATCCTTCCCAGCCCCAGCATTTT
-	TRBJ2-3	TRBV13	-	CASSPFRGGPTDTQYF	TGTGCCAGCAGCCCTTTTAGGGGGGGCCCAACAGATACGCAGTATTTT
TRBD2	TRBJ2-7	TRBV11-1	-	CASSLAGGLLEQYF	TGTGCCAGCAGCTTGGCGGGGGGACTCCTCGAGCAGTACTTC
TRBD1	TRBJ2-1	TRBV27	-	CASSSDRGAYNEQFF	TGTGCCAGCAGCTCCGACAGGGGTGCCTACAATGAGCAGTTCTTC
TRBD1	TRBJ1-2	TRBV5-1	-	CASSSWTGAYGYTF	TGCGCCAGCAGCTCGTGGACAGGGGCGTATGGCTACACCTTC
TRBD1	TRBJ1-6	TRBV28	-	CASSLGDRSDSPLHF	TGTGCCAGCAGTTTAGGGGACAGATCGGATTCACCCCTCCACTTT